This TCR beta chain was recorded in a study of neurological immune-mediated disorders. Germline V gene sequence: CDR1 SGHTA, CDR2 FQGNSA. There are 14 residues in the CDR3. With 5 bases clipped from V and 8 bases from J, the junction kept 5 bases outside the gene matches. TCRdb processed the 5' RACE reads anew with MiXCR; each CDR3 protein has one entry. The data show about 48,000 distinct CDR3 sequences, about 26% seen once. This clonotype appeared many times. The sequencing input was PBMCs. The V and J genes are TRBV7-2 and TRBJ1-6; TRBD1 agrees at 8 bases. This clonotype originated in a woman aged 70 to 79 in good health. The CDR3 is CASSLDRGHSPLHF. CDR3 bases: TGTGCCAGCAGCCTCGACAGGGGCCATTCACCCCTCCACTTT.